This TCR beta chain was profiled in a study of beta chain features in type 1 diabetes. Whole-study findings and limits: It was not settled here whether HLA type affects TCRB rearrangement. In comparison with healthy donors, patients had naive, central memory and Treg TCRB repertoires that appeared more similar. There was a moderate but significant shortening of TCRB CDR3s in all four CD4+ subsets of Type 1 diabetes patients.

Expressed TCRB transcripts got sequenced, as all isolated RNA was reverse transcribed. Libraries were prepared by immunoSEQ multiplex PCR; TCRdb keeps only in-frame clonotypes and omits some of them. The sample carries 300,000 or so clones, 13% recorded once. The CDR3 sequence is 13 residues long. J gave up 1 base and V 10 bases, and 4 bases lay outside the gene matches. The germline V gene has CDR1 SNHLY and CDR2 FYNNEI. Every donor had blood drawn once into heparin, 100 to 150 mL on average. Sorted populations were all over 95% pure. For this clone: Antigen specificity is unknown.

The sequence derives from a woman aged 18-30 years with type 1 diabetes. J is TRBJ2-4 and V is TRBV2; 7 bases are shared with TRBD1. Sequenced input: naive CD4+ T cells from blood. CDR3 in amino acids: CAISTGAKNIQYF. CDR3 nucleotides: TGTGCCATTTCGACAGGGGCCAAAAACATTCAGTACTTC.